Listed below are T cell receptor beta chains from one sample, sequenced in a study of T cell changes during pregnancy in multiple sclerosis. Here immunoSEQ multiplex PCR was the method, and the copy in TCRdb shows in-frame clones only, minus some. Counted here are tens of thousands of clones, 91% occurring once; the ten biggest clones make up over 1%. Source: peripheral blood, taken after pregnancy. Source of these receptors: a female donor in good health, enrolled as a control in a pregnancy study. Each CDR3 is given with its conserved first and last residue. Fields, in order: J gene, clone size, D gene, V gene, CDR3 protein, CDR3 DNA. D genes are given only for firm matches. Not every row has a clone size; where given, it reads once, few, many or a size class.

TRBJ2-2,.,TRBD2,TRBV7-3,CASSFPSGGRTGELFF,TGTGCCAGCAGCTTCCCTAGCGGGGGGCGTACGGGGGAGCTGTTTTTT
TRBJ2-1,.,TRBD2,TRBV6-6,CASSRLGSGGHNEQFF,TGTGCCAGCAGCCGTTTGGGGAGCGGGGGTCACAATGAGCAGTTCTTC
TRBJ1-2,.,.,TRBV5-6,CASSTLIQGTNYGYTF,TGTGCCAGCAGCACCCTCATACAGGGAACTAACTATGGCTACACCTTC
TRBJ2-1,.,TRBD2,TRBV5-4,CASSLELAGGRSSYNEQFF,TGTGCCAGCAGCTTGGAACTAGCGGGGGGTCGTAGCTCCTACAATGAGCAGTTCTTC
TRBJ1-6,.,.,TRBV5-6,CASSFFRDNSPLHF,TGTGCCAGCAGCTTTTTCCGGGATAATTCACCCCTCCACTTT
TRBJ2-7,.,.,TRBV19,CASREQGTSYEQYF,TGTGCCAGTAGAGAACAGGGAACCTCCTACGAGCAGTACTTC
TRBJ1-2,.,.,TRBV14,CASSHGAFGYTF,TGTGCCAGCAGCCATGGGGCGTTCGGCTACACCTTC
TRBJ2-7,once,.,TRBV7-9,CASSLSRGEQYF,TGTGCCAGCAGCTTATCTAGGGGGGAGCAGTACTTC
TRBJ2-2,.,TRBD2,TRBV7-8,CASSLDSGGAATGELFF,TGTGCCAGCAGCTTAGATAGCGGGGGGGCCGCTACCGGGGAGCTGTTTTTT
TRBJ2-1,.,TRBD1,TRBV6-1,CASSAETGSISSYNEQFF,TGTGCCAGCAGTGCAGAGACAGGGAGCATAAGCTCCTACAATGAGCAGTTCTTC
TRBJ2-5,.,TRBD2,TRBV7-2,CASSPRLAGGMETQYF,TGTGCCAGCAGCCCCCGACTAGCGGGGGGGATGGAGACCCAGTACTTC
TRBJ1-2,few,TRBD1,TRBV10-3,CAIREQGMGYGYTF,TGTGCCATCAGGGAACAGGGGATGGGCTATGGCTACACCTTC
TRBJ2-1,.,TRBD1,TRBV15,CATSRDGQGYNEQFF,TGTGCCACCAGCAGAGATGGACAGGGCTACAATGAGCAGTTCTTC
TRBJ2-2,.,.,TRBV11-3,CASSLAGANTGELFF,TGTGCCAGCAGCTTAGCGGGAGCGAACACCGGGGAGCTGTTTTTT
TRBJ1-2,.,.,TRBV4-1,CASSQGDTVDYGYTF,TGCGCCAGCAGCCAAGGAGACACAGTAGACTATGGCTACACCTTC
TRBJ2-7,.,TRBD1,TRBV14,CASSQTGLMDEQYF,TGTGCCAGCAGCCAGACAGGGCTTATGGACGAGCAGTACTTC
TRBJ2-1,few,TRBD2,TRBV4-2,CASSQDGLAGADEQFF,TGTGCCAGCAGCCAAGATGGACTAGCGGGGGCGGATGAGCAGTTCTTC
TRBJ2-7,once,TRBD1,TRBV7-2,CASSWGDTGGEQYF,TGTGCCAGCAGCTGGGGAGATACAGGGGGCGAGCAGTACTTC
TRBJ1-3,.,.,TRBV7-9,CASSLVANTIYF,TGTGCCAGCAGCTTGGTAGCAAACACCATATATTTT
TRBJ1-2,.,TRBD1,TRBV11-2,CASSLAQGASGYTF,TGTGCCAGCAGCTTAGCCCAGGGGGCTAGTGGCTACACCTTC
TRBJ1-2,.,.,TRBV19,CASSKPSGNEYGYTF,TGTGCCAGTAGTAAACCCTCCGGGAACGAATATGGCTACACCTTC
TRBJ2-7,.,.,TRBV4-1,CASSLGPGSYEQYF,TGCGCCAGCAGCCTCGGACCGGGATCTTACGAGCAGTACTTC
TRBJ2-7,.,TRBD2,TRBV4-3,CASSQDGRENEQYF,TGCGCCAGCAGCCAAGACGGGAGGGAAAACGAGCAGTACTTC
TRBJ1-5,.,.,TRBV6-4,CASRRVGDQPQHF,TGTGCCAGCAGAAGAGTGGGAGATCAGCCCCAGCATTTT
TRBJ1-3,.,.,TRBV14,CASSRSTGNTIYF,TGTGCCAGCAGCCGCTCTACGGGAAACACCATATATTTT
TRBJ2-1,once,TRBD1,TRBV18,CASSPRQGPEQFF,TGTGCCAGCTCACCACGACAGGGACCTGAGCAGTTCTTC
TRBJ2-3,once,TRBD2,TRBV27,CASSLTLLAGSTDTQYF,TGTGCCAGCAGTTTAACCCTACTAGCGGGCAGCACAGATACGCAGTATTTT
TRBJ2-5,.,.,TRBV5-4,CASRDNLRQETQYF,TGTGCCAGCAGAGACAACCTGAGACAAGAGACCCAGTACTTC
TRBJ2-1,.,TRBD2,TRBV4-1,CASSQDATAGGLSYNEQFF,TGCGCCAGCAGCCAAGATGCAACGGCGGGGGGGCTCTCCTACAATGAGCAGTTCTTC
TRBJ2-6,.,TRBD1,TRBV11-2,CASSLQGAGANVLTF,TGTGCCAGCAGCTTACAGGGGGCTGGGGCCAACGTCCTGACTTTC
TRBJ2-1,.,TRBD2,TRBV7-3,CASSSIPGLAPNEQFF,TGTGCCAGCAGCTCTATACCGGGACTAGCGCCCAATGAGCAGTTCTTC
TRBJ2-7,.,.,TRBV7-8,CASRPWGDTYYEQYF,TGTGCCAGCAGGCCTTGGGGGGATACATACTACGAGCAGTACTTC
TRBJ2-4,once,TRBD1,TRBV19,CASSGGTGGLGERAKNIQYF,TGTGCCAGTAGTGGGGGGACAGGGGGATTGGGGGAGCGGGCCAAAAACATTCAGTACTTC
TRBJ2-7,.,TRBD1,TRBV6-1,CASESGGNSYEQYF,TGTGCCAGCGAGTCAGGGGGAAACTCCTACGAGCAGTACTTC
TRBJ2-5,.,TRBD2,TRBV7-2,CASSPGLAKETQYF,TGTGCCAGCAGCCCAGGACTAGCGAAAGAGACCCAGTACTTC
TRBJ1-1,.,TRBD1,TRBV2,CASSVTGLNTEAFF,TGTGCCAGCAGCGTGACAGGGCTGAACACTGAAGCTTTCTTT
TRBJ2-3,.,.,TRBV7-9,CASSLGSRGTHLITDTQYF,TGTGCCAGCAGCTTAGGTTCCCGCGGGACTCATCTTATAACAGATACGCAGTATTTT
TRBJ1-2,.,TRBD1,TRBV5-1,CASSLGSGTGDDGYTF,TGCGCCAGCAGCTTGGGATCCGGGACAGGGGATGATGGCTACACCTTC
TRBJ2-5,.,.,TRBV11-3,CASSFPDRGRGTQYF,TGTGCCAGCAGCTTTCCCGACCGAGGACGGGGGACCCAGTACTTC
TRBJ1-4,.,.,TRBV19,CASSTGNSNEKLFF,TGTGCCAGTTCAACGGGGAATTCTAATGAAAAACTGTTTTTT
TRBJ2-1,.,TRBD2,TRBV11-3,CASSLVLARVNEQFF,TGTGCCAGCAGCTTAGTACTAGCGAGAGTCAATGAGCAGTTCTTC
TRBJ2-3,.,.,TRBV7-2,CASSDRGLYTDTQYF,TGTGCCAGCAGTGATAGGGGATTATACACAGATACGCAGTATTTT
TRBJ1-1,.,TRBD1,TRBV7-2,CASRWDSYTEAFF,TGTGCCAGCAGATGGGACAGCTACACTGAAGCTTTCTTT
TRBJ2-7,once,TRBD1,TRBV29-1,CSVEGRGPEQYF,TGCAGCGTTGAGGGCAGGGGGCCAGAGCAGTACTTC
TRBJ2-7,.,.,TRBV4-1,CASSQDQGSIGEQYF,TGCGCCAGCAGCCAAGACCAGGGGTCCATCGGCGAGCAGTACTTC
TRBJ1-5,.,TRBD1,TRBV27,CASSLSYRGYDQPQHF,TGTGCCAGCAGTTTAAGTTACAGGGGGTATGATCAGCCCCAGCATTTT
TRBJ2-1,.,TRBD1,TRBV5-5,CASSRDRAYNEQFF,TGTGCCAGCAGCCGCGACAGGGCCTACAATGAGCAGTTCTTC
TRBJ2-2,.,.,TRBV30,CAWSVGAGELFF,TGTGCCTGGAGTGTAGGGGCCGGGGAGCTGTTTTTT
TRBJ2-7,.,.,TRBV2,CANSVQGISEQYF,TGTGCCAACTCGGTTCAGGGGATCAGCGAGCAGTACTTC